These 3 T cell receptor beta chains were all obtained from the same sample, sequenced in a study of shared clonotypes between healthy human individuals. This table comes from immunoSEQ multiplex PCR, and its TCRdb copy is limited to in-frame clones, with some not included. This sample yields 2,500,000 or so clones, of which 90% to 95% are seen a single time; over 0.12% belongs to the top ten. Sample: naive CD4+ T cells sorted from blood. Subset here: CD45RA+ positively selected. Receptors originate from a man younger than 30 in good health.

The chain carries TRBV2 and TRBJ2-1, with 13 bases lining up with TRBD2. Trimming at V came to 10 bases and at J to 7 bases, leaving 7 bases not matched to a gene. Per germline, CDR1 SNHLY and CDR2 FYNNEI. The length of the CDR3 is 14 residues. CDR3 DNA sequence: TGTGCCATCAAGGGACTAGCGGGGAGGAATGAGCAGTTCTTC. Its protein is CAIKGLAGRNEQFF.

The J gene is TRBJ1-5, the V gene TRBV28, with a possible D match to TRBD1 (5 bases). With 4 bases removed from V and 4 bases from J, the gap between germline ends came to 14 bases. The CDR3 loop spans 15 amino acids. CDR1 MDHEN and CDR2 SYDVKM come from the germline V gene. As DNA, the CDR3 is TGTGCCAGCAGTTCGACAGCGCTAACTAATCAGCCCCAGCATTTT. It is translated as CASSSTALTNQPQHF. Full variable domain (missing parts from reference TRBV28 and TRBJ1-5): DVKVTQSSRYLVKRTGEKVFLECVQDMDHENMFWYRQDPGLGLRLIYFSYDVKMKEKGDIPEGYSVSREKKERFSLILESASTNQTSMYLCASSSTALTNQPQHFGDGTRLSIL.

V gene TRBV5-4 combines with J gene TRBJ1-6; D gene unclear. Germline CDR1 reads SGHNT; CDR2 reads YYREEE (reference sequence). This CDR3 is built from 13 residues. V lost 2 bases and J lost 10, with 10 bases in between. The CDR3 DNA reads TGTGCCAGCAGCTTAACTCAAATATCACCCCTCCACTTT. This codes for CASSLTQISPLHF.